One sample yielded the 18 T cell receptor beta chains listed below, sequenced in a study. MiXCR, run by TCRdb on the 5' RACE reads, gives a single entry per CDR3 protein. In the table there are 8,500 to 14,000 distinct CDR3 sequences, 47% of which are singletons. Input material: tumor-infiltrating naive CD4+ T cells sorted from the breast tumor. As to subset: naive CD4+ T cells, CD4+CD45RA+CD25-. The receptors shown here come from a female donor with breast cancer.

The J gene is TRBJ2-2, the V gene TRBV5-1; D perhaps matches TRBD2 (6 bases). Trimming cost V 2 bases and J 2 bases, with 10 bases left between them. CDR1 is SGHRS, CDR2 YFSETQ, per germline. The CDR3 consists of 15 residues. The CDR3 loop is CASSFGTRNTGELFF. The CDR3 DNA reads as TGCGCCAGCAGCTTCGGGACTCGTAACACCGGGGAGCTGTTTTTT. Variable domain in full (rest from reference TRBV5-1 and TRBJ2-2): KAGVTQTPRYLIKTRGQQVTLSCSPISGHRSVSWYQQTPGQGLQFLFEYFSETQRNKGNFPGRFSGRQFSNSRSEMNVSTLELGDSALYLCASSFGTRNTGELFFGEGSRLTVL.

This clonotype turned up a few times. This chain joins TRBV12-3 or TRBV12-4 and TRBJ1-5, with D maybe TRBD1 (5 bases). This CDR3 region has 15 residues. V gave up 3 bases and J gave up 4 bases, with 13 bases separating them. The CDR3 DNA is TGTGCCAGCAGTTTTAGGGGACCGACGAATCAGCCCCAGCATTTT. Amino acids: CASSFRGPTNQPQHF.

This rearrangement joins TRBV29-1 to TRBJ1-1, with a weak D call TRBD1 (6 bases). V lost 7 bases and J lost 6, with 15 bases in between. This CDR3 contains 12 residues. The germline V gene has CDR1 SQVTM and CDR2 ANQGSEA. The CDR3 nucleotides are TGCAGCGCAATCAGGGGTAACTCTGAAGCTTTCTTT. Translation gives CSAIRGNSEAFF.

This clonotype was counted a few times. This chain connects TRBV20-1 to TRBJ1-6; 8 nucleotides align to TRBD1. The CDR3 length is 13 residues. J gave up 9 bases and V 5 bases, and 6 bases lay outside the gene matches. CDR1 is DFQATT and CDR2 is SNEGSKA in the germline V gene (reference sequence). DNA of the CDR3: TGCAGTGCTCCGGACAGGGCCGGTTCACCCCTCCACTTT. It codes for CSAPDRAGSPLHF.

The chain joins TRBV6-5 to TRBJ1-1; D is unclear. V was clipped by 2 bases and J by 1 base, with 8 bases between them. This CDR3 is 14 amino acids long. Germline V gives CDR1 MNHEY, CDR2 SVGAGI. The CDR3 sequence is CASSYGSANTEAFF. In DNA form, the CDR3 reads TGTGCCAGCAGTTACGGTTCAGCGAACACTGAAGCTTTCTTT.

The CDR3 DNA is TGCAGTGCTAGAGATCCGGCTAGCGACTCCTACGAGCAGTACGTC. Protein: CSARDPASDSYEQYV. The chain has TRBV20-1 and TRBJ2-7, with a tentative D call TRBD2 (6 bases). V dropped 0 bases and J dropped 0 bases, with 12 bases sitting between them. Germline CDR1 DFQATT, CDR2 SNEGSKA (reference sequence). This CDR3 contains 15 residues.

This clonotype was recorded a few times. The V and J genes are TRBV9 and TRBJ2-6; the D is unclear. The CDR3 extends over 14 amino acids. Trimming pared 4 bases from V and 2 bases from J, leaving 7 bases between. The V gene's germline CDR1 is SGDLS and CDR2 YYNGEE. CDR3 DNA: TGTGCCAGCAGCCGGAACACTGGGGCCAACGTCCTGACTTTC. Residues: CASSRNTGANVLTF. Supplemented by reference TRBV9 and TRBJ2-6, the full variable domain reads DSGVTQTPKHLITATGQRVTLRCSPRSGDLSVYWYQQSLDQGLQFLIQYYNGEERAKGNILERFSAQQFPDLHSELNLSSLELGDSALYFCASSRNTGANVLTFGAGSRLTVL.

V is TRBV7-2 and J is TRBJ2-5, with D unresolved. Per the germline V gene, CDR1 is SGHTA and CDR2 is FQGNSA. The CDR3 is 15 amino acids. Deletions cut 2 bases from V and 1 base from J, with 11 bases between. The chain's CDR3 is CASSLRVLGQETQYF. CDR3 bases: TGTGCCAGCAGCTTAAGAGTTCTAGGCCAAGAGACCCAGTACTTC.

This clonotype is a singleton in its sample. This chain links TRBV20-1 with TRBJ1-1; TRBD1 is a possible D gene (6 bases). The CDR3 covers 14 residues. The germline CDR1 and CDR2 sequences are DFQATT and SNEGSKA (reference sequence). The V gene lost 5 bases and the J gene lost 0 bases, with 13 bases spanning the gap. The chain's CDR3 is CSAAPQGLNTEAFF. CDR3 DNA: TGCAGTGCTGCGCCCCAGGGGCTGAACACTGAAGCTTTCTTT.

Here the CDR3 DNA reads TGTGCCAGCAGCTTAGCGAACATGGGGTACAATGAGCAGTTCTTC. This translates into CASSLANMGYNEQFF. This sequence joins TRBV7-2 and TRBJ2-1; D unclear. Germline CDR1 is SGHTA and CDR2 is FQGNSA. The CDR3 contains 15 residues. V was cut by 0 bases and J by 4 bases, with 10 bases left in between.

The V call is TRBV12-3 or TRBV12-4, the J call TRBJ2-2; unclear D gene. The CDR3 covers 11 residues. Trimming stripped 3 bases from V and 4 bases from J, with 0 bases between. Here the CDR3 DNA reads TGTGCCAGCAGTTTCACCGGGGAGCTGTTTTTT. It is translated as CASSFTGELFF.

V usage is TRBV7-9 and J usage is TRBJ2-7, with 8 positions matching TRBD2. Germline V gene data show CDR1 as SEHNR and CDR2 as FQNEAQ (reference sequence). The V segment lost 1 base and the J segment 1 base; nucleotides outside the gene matches: 3. This CDR3 is built from 15 residues. CDR3 in amino acids: CASSLESSGSYEQYF. In DNA form, the CDR3 reads TGTGCCAGCAGCTTAGAGTCTAGCGGGTCCTACGAGCAGTACTTC.

The chain carries TRBV5-1 and TRBJ1-1, with D unclear. Germline V gene data show CDR1 as SGHRS and CDR2 as YFSETQ. The ends were cut back, 3 bases at V and 0 bases at J, with 6 bases in the middle. There are 13 residues in the CDR3. CDR3 sequence: CASSSEVNTEAFF. CDR3 nucleotide sequence: TGCGCCAGCAGCTCGGAAGTGAACACTGAAGCTTTCTTT.

J is TRBJ2-5 and V is TRBV4-2; D unclear. The CDR3 length is 12 residues. V gave up 2 bases and J gave up 3 bases, with 4 bases separating them. Germline values: CDR1 LGHNA, CDR2 YNFKEQ. The DNA of the CDR3 is TGTGCCAGCAGCCAACCAAAAGAGACCCAGTACTTC. This codes for CASSQPKETQYF.

The rearrangement links TRBV10-3 to TRBJ2-1, with D possibly being TRBD1 (5 bases). The V end lost 9 bases, the J end lost 3 bases, and 15 bases lay between the germline ends. This CDR3 is 14 amino acids long. CDR1 is ENHRY, CDR2 SYGVKD, per germline. The CDR3 DNA reads TGTGCCATTAATAACGCAGGGAACTACAATGAGCAGTTCTTC. This gives the protein CAINNAGNYNEQFF.

This chain uses TRBV12-3 or TRBV12-4 with TRBJ2-1; D tentatively reads TRBD1 or TRBD2 (7 bases each). V lost 5 bases and J lost 3, with 17 bases in between. The CDR3 has 16 residues. The CDR3 DNA sequence: TGTGCCAGCAGTCACGTCCAGGGGGGGAACTACAATGAGCAGTTCTTC. This translates into CASSHVQGGNYNEQFF.

V gene TRBV20-1 combines with J gene TRBJ2-5, with TRBD1 matching 9 bases. This CDR3 contains 14 residues. V trimming: 2 bases; J trimming: 5 bases; junction bases outside the gene matches: 6. Germline V gene sequence: CDR1 DFQATT, CDR2 SNEGSKA (reference sequence). The CDR3 region has the DNA TGCAGTGCTAGATGGACAGGGGTGTGGGAGACCCAGTACTTC. Residues: CSARWTGVWETQYF.

The chain uses TRBV20-1 and TRBJ2-1, with 10 bases aligning to TRBD2. V dropped 6 bases and J dropped 5; count of bases not matched to a gene: 7. The CDR3 runs 14 residues. The V gene's germline CDR1 is DFQATT and CDR2 SNEGSKA (reference sequence). CDR3 region: CSAILAGSDNEQFF. In DNA, the CDR3 is TGCAGTGCAATACTAGCGGGATCGGACAATGAGCAGTTCTTC.